This T cell receptor (beta chain) was retrieved from a study of beta chain features in type 1 diabetes. Germline assignment: CDR1 MDHEN and CDR2 SYDVKM. V was pared by 6 bases and J by 5 bases, with 20 bases between. This CDR3 spans 15 amino acids. CD4+ naive, central memory, regulatory and stem cell-like memory subsets were isolated by sorting on CD45RO/CCR7/CD25/CD127/CD95/CD27. This clone has just a few counts. Its antigen remains unidentified. As every portion of the isolated RNA was reverse transcribed, the sequencing read expressed TCRB transcripts. The repertoire was sequenced with immunoSEQ multiplex PCR; TCRdb's copy has only in-frame clones and lacks some. The sample has hundreds of thousands of clones, about 29% seen once; the top ten hold about 0.065%. Study outcomes and limitations: TCRB repertoires of naive, central memory and Treg cells appeared more similar among patients than among healthy donors. VDJ junctions in type 1 diabetes patients carried more deletions and fewer insertions. Because the template was cDNA, high-expressing cells might be over-represented.

V gene TRBV28 combines with J gene TRBJ2-7, with D maybe TRBD1 (6 bases). This TCR was recovered from a man aged 18 to 30 in good health. The sequenced sample was naive CD4+ T cells from blood. CDR3 residues: CASSQGGTLHHEQYF. The CDR3 coding sequence is TGTGCCAGCAGCCAAGGGGGAACCCTTCACCACGAGCAGTACTTC.